The 16 T cell receptor beta chains listed next were all sequenced from one sample in a study of identical twins' blood T cells. TCRdb itself ran the 5' RACE reads through MiXCR, one entry per CDR3 protein. Of 350,000 to 400,000 distinct CDR3 sequences listed, over 25% are singletons. Sequenced input: PBMCs. All receptors come from a woman aged 18-55 years in good health.

This clonotype turned up a few times. CDR3 DNA sequence: TGTGCCAGCAGCCAAGATCAGGGGGGCTACAATGAGCAGTTCTTC. Its translation is CASSQDQGGYNEQFF. J is TRBJ2-1 and V is TRBV3-1; perhaps TRBD1 as D (7 bases). V was cut by 0 bases and J by 3 bases, with 9 bases left in between. The length of the CDR3 is 15 residues. Per the germline V gene, CDR1 is LGHDT and CDR2 is YNNKEL (reference sequence).

Points on this clonotype: An end of the junction differs from the germline gene, which may be a read error. The chain employs TRBV5-1 and TRBJ1-5; maybe TRBD1 (6 bases). This CDR3 spans 13 amino acids. Per the germline V gene, CDR1 is SGHRS and CDR2 is YFSETQ. Here the CDR3 DNA reads TGCGCCAGCAGCCCGGACAGCAAACAGCCCCAGCATTTT. It encodes CASSPDSKQPQHF.

This clonotype was seen more than once but under ten times. The chain combines TRBV5-1 with TRBJ2-7; 7 positions agree with TRBD2. Germline loops: CDR1 SGHRS, CDR2 YFSETQ. The CDR3 consists of 14 residues. V trimming: 2 bases; J trimming: 3 bases; junction bases outside the gene matches: 5. Here the CDR3 reads CASSFGREFYEQYF. The CDR3 DNA sequence: TGCGCCAGCAGCTTTGGGCGGGAGTTCTACGAGCAGTACTTC.

The chain carries TRBV29-1 and TRBJ1-2, with D maybe TRBD1 (5 bases). Germline-derived CDR1 and CDR2 are SQVTM and ANQGSEA. The V end lost 7 bases, the J end lost 6 bases, and 15 bases lay between the germline ends. This CDR3 has 12 residues. Here the CDR3 DNA reads TGCAGCGCCTTAAGAGGGGCTAATGGCTACACCTTC. This codes for CSALRGANGYTF.

This clonotype was picked up a small number of times. This chain connects TRBV18 to TRBJ1-1; D is possibly TRBD1 (5 bases). CDR1 and CDR2 from the germline V gene are KGHSH and LQKENI. The CDR3 length is 15 residues. Between the trimmed V and J ends, which lost 2 bases and 1 base, there was a span of 11 bases. DNA for the CDR3: TGTGCCAGCTCACCATGGGGGGGGAAGAACACTGAAGCTTTCTTT. It encodes CASSPWGGKNTEAFF.

In its sample, this clonotype was seen many times. The genes are TRBV7-9 and TRBJ1-2; D may be TRBD1 (6 bases). Per germline, CDR1 SEHNR and CDR2 FQNEAQ (reference sequence). Trimming removed 3 bases at V and 5 bases at J, with 13 bases between. The CDR3 loop spans 14 amino acids. The CDR3 DNA reads as TGTGCCAGCAGCTTCGCGGTACAGGGATATGGCTACACCTTC. Protein sequence: CASSFAVQGYGYTF.

The sample holds many counts of this clonotype. The rearrangement uses TRBV12-3 or TRBV12-4 and TRBJ1-2, with unresolved D. The V end lost 6 bases, the J end lost 2 bases, and 7 bases lay between the germline ends. The CDR3 totals 12 residues. CDR3 protein: CASRRENYGYTF. The CDR3 nucleotides are TGTGCCAGCAGAAGGGAGAACTATGGCTACACCTTC.

This clonotype was seen at least ten times. The chain recombines TRBV3-1 with TRBJ1-1, with TRBD1 matching 8 bases. CDR3 length: 15 amino acids. V shed 3 bases, J shed 4 bases, and the junction held 7 bases outside the gene matches. Germline-derived CDR1 and CDR2 are LGHDT and YNNKEL (reference sequence). DNA of the CDR3: TGTGCCAGCAGCCATCTCACAGGGGGGAGCACTGAAGCTTTCTTT. This codes for CASSHLTGGSTEAFF.

This chain links TRBV7-2 with TRBJ2-3, with TRBD1 matching 8 bases. V trimming: 5 bases; J trimming: 5 bases; junction bases outside the gene matches: 6. This CDR3 comprises 14 residues. Germline assignment: CDR1 SGHTA and CDR2 FQGNSA. The CDR3 coding sequence is TGTGCCAGCAGCCCGGACAGGGTAGGAGATACGCAGTATTTT. Translating it yields CASSPDRVGDTQYF. The whole variable domain, remainder taken from reference TRBV7-2 and TRBJ2-3, is GAGVSQSPSNKVTEKGKDVELRCDPISGHTALYWYRQSLGQGLEFLIYFQGNSAPDKSGLPSDRFSAERTGGSVSTLTIQRTQQEDSAVYLCASSPDRVGDTQYFGPGTRLTVL.

In its sample, this clonotype was seen a few times. The gene calls are TRBV29-1 and TRBJ1-2; 7 bases map to TRBD1. This CDR3 contains 15 residues. Per germline, CDR1 SQVTM and CDR2 ANQGSEA. V shed 5 bases, J shed 0 bases, and the junction held 9 bases outside the gene matches. For the CDR3, the DNA is TGCAGCGTTCGAGAGGGGGCTGAAGCTAACTATGGCTACACCTTC. It codes for CSVREGAEANYGYTF.

This clonotype was seen a handful of times. This rearrangement joins TRBV7-2 to TRBJ1-6; 10 bases match TRBD1. V dropped 1 base and J dropped 12; count of bases not matched to a gene: 3. Germline CDR1 reads SGHTA; CDR2 reads FQGNSA. CDR3 size: 14 residues. CDR3 sequence: CASSLERTGGPLHF. The CDR3, as DNA: TGTGCCAGCAGCTTAGAGCGGACAGGGGGACCCCTCCACTTT.

The gene calls are TRBV2 and TRBJ2-7; 9 bases map to TRBD1. The CDR3 spans 13 residues. In germline, CDR1 is SNHLY, CDR2 FYNNEI. After removal of 10 bases from V and 3 bases from J, the junction contained 7 bases not matched to a gene. This CDR3 is CATRDRELYEQYF. The CDR3 nucleotides are TGTGCCACCCGGGACAGGGAACTCTACGAGCAGTACTTC.

This clonotype has more than one count but fewer than ten. The CDR3 bases are TGTGCCAGCAGTGAGACAGGGTTCGGTGAAAAACTGTTTTTT. Translating gives CASSETGFGEKLFF. The chain joins TRBV6-1 to TRBJ1-4; 7 nucleotides align to TRBD1. The CDR3 spans 14 residues. The J segment lost 7 bases and the V segment lost 3 bases, leaving 5 bases of the junction unmatched. Germline V gives CDR1 MNHNS, CDR2 SASEGT.

This clonotype was detected only a few times. CDR3 in DNA: TGTGCCAGCAGTTACTCTCGGGGGGGCACTCAGCCCCAGCATTTT. This encodes CASSYSRGGTQPQHF. The V and J genes are TRBV6-5 and TRBJ1-5, with a weak D call TRBD1 (6 bases). The CDR3 is 15 residues long. The germline CDR1 and CDR2 sequences are MNHEY and SVGAGI. V was clipped by 0 bases and J by 6 bases, with 12 bases between them.

The J gene is TRBJ1-4, the V gene TRBV4-3, with 9 bases aligning to TRBD1. V gave up 8 bases and J gave up 0 bases; unmatched junction bases: 7. This CDR3 contains 16 residues. CDR1 LGHNA and CDR2 YSLEER come from the germline V gene. The DNA for the CDR3 is TGCGCCAGCGGCCTAAGACAGGGGGCAACTAATGAAAAACTGTTTTTT. The encoded protein is CASGLRQGATNEKLFF.

The table lists this clonotype with a few counts. In DNA, the CDR3 is TGCGCCAGCAGCTTGAGTTGGGTCACCGGGGAGCTGTTTTTT. Encoded protein: CASSLSWVTGELFF. The V and J genes are TRBV5-1 and TRBJ2-2, with D unresolved. Trimming stripped 1 base from V and 4 bases from J, with 8 bases between. Germline CDR1 is SGHRS and CDR2 is YFSETQ. The CDR3 is 14 residues long.